The 15 T cell receptor beta chains below come from one sample, sequenced in a study of CD4 T cells in relation to SARS-CoV-2 and coronaviruses. Sequencing used immunoSEQ multiplex PCR; TCRdb keeps in-frame clones, though not all of them. This repertoire shows some 40,000 clones, 70% to 90% found once; its top ten account for 3.1%. Sample: memory CD4+ T cells from PBMCs. Receptor source: an adult with COVID-19.

This sequence joins TRBV6-1 and TRBJ1-2; D uncertain. Trimming left V 2 bases short and J 8 bases short, with 15 bases between. CDR1 MNHNS and CDR2 SASEGT come from the germline V gene. The CDR3 extends over 14 amino acids. In DNA, the CDR3 is TGTGCCAGCAGTGAAATAGGGCCAAGTGGGGGCTACACCTTC. Protein product: CASSEIGPSGGYTF.

The chain has TRBV5-1 and TRBJ2-1; TRBD2 might be the D (6 bases). V was clipped by 0 bases and J by 8 bases, with 21 bases between them. The CDR3 extends over 17 amino acids. The V gene's germline CDR1 is SGHRS and CDR2 YFSETQ. CDR3 residues: CASSLAVGLLDSDEQFF. The CDR3, as DNA: TGCGCCAGCAGCTTGGCCGTAGGACTACTCGATTCAGATGAGCAGTTCTTC.

The chain combines TRBV3-1 (or the pseudogene TRBV3-2) with TRBJ2-5; 9 bases map to TRBD1. Germline-derived CDR1 and CDR2 are LGHDT and YNNKEL (reference sequence). The CDR3 is made up of 16 amino acids. V trimming: 3 bases; J trimming: 7 bases; junction bases outside the gene matches: 12. Here the CDR3 DNA reads TGTGCCAGCAGCCACCACGGACAGGGGAGGGAAGGGACCCAGTACTTC. This codes for CASSHHGQGREGTQYF.

The chain recombines TRBV5-5 with TRBJ2-5; D might be TRBD2 (5 bases). Between the trimmed V and J ends, which lost 4 bases and 0 bases, there was a span of 10 bases. This CDR3 contains 14 residues. Germline CDR1 SGHKS, CDR2 YYEKEE (reference sequence). CDR3 protein: CASSKRRYQETQYF. The CDR3 nucleotides are TGTGCCAGCAGCAAACGGAGGTACCAAGAGACCCAGTACTTC.

The V gene is TRBV28, the J gene TRBJ2-1, with 7 bases fitting TRBD2. V dropped 6 bases and J dropped 10; count of bases not matched to a gene: 3. Germline V gene data show CDR1 as MDHEN and CDR2 as SYDVKM. The CDR3 length is 11 residues. This chain's CDR3 is CASSREAEQFF. CDR3 coding DNA: TGTGCCAGCAGCCGGGAGGCGGAGCAGTTCTTC.

The genes are TRBV28 and TRBJ2-1; 7 positions agree with TRBD1. The J segment lost 0 bases and the V segment lost 2 bases, leaving 7 bases of the junction unmatched. The CDR3 totals 17 residues. Germline CDR1 MDHEN, CDR2 SYDVKM. CDR3 DNA: TGTGCCAGCAGTTTACTCGGACAGGCGAGCTCCTACAATGAGCAGTTCTTC. Its translation: CASSLLGQASSYNEQFF.

This sequence joins TRBV5-1 and TRBJ2-1; 13 bases map to TRBD2. With 4 bases clipped from V and 8 bases from J, the junction kept 21 bases outside the gene matches. The CDR3 has 20 residues. In germline, CDR1 is SGHRS, CDR2 YFSETQ. The CDR3 DNA reads TGCGCCAGCAGCCCGAGCCGACTAGCGGGAGGATGGGTCGGCAGCTATGAGCAGTTCTTC. It is translated as CASSPSRLAGGWVGSYEQFF.

This clone came up once. The chain combines TRBV19 with TRBJ2-5; 9 nucleotides align to TRBD2. The CDR3 consists of 16 residues. Germline loops: CDR1 LNHDA, CDR2 SQIVND (reference sequence). The V gene end was trimmed by 3 bases and the J gene end by 4 bases; junction bases not matched to a gene: 9. CDR3 nucleotide sequence: TGTGCCAGTAGTATGGGGTTAGCGGGAGCTATAGAGACCCAGTACTTC. Protein sequence: CASSMGLAGAIETQYF.

The V gene is TRBV9, the J gene TRBJ2-1, with D perhaps TRBD2 (5 bases). Germline lookup yields CDR1 SGDLS and CDR2 YYNGEE. The CDR3 has 14 residues. Trimming cost V 0 bases and J 15 bases, with 19 bases left between them. CDR3 sequence: CASSVDLTPEVPFF. The CDR3 DNA follows: TGTGCCAGCAGCGTAGATTTGACACCGGAGGTTCCGTTCTTC.

The sample holds one count of this clone. The chain links TRBV7-9 to TRBJ2-1; the D call may be TRBD1 or TRBD2 (5 bases each). The CDR3 sequence is 15 residues long. Between the trimmed V and J ends, which lost 5 bases and 5 bases, there was a span of 16 bases. From germline, CDR1 is SEHNR and CDR2 FQNEAQ (reference sequence). CDR3 nucleotide sequence: TGTGCCAGCAGCCACCACCGGGACCTTCACAATGAGCAGTTCTTC. It specifies CASSHHRDLHNEQFF.

In its sample, this clone was seen a few times. The genes are TRBV6-1 and TRBJ2-2; possibly TRBD1 or TRBD2 for D (5 bases each). V dropped 8 bases and J dropped 2 bases, with 15 bases sitting between them. CDR3 length: 15 amino acids. CDR1 is MNHNS, CDR2 SASEGT, per germline. CDR3 coding DNA: TGTGCCAGCGTTGGGGGTCCCAGAAACACCGGGGAGCTGTTTTTT. This translates into CASVGGPRNTGELFF.

The gene calls are TRBV18 and TRBJ2-1; TRBD2 aligns across 9 bases. This CDR3 spans 13 amino acids. Losses at the gene ends were 6 bases for V and 7 bases for J; bases not matched to a gene: 4. CDR1 is KGHSH, CDR2 LQKENI, per germline. The CDR3 region is CASSFSGRNEQFF. CDR3 coding DNA: TGTGCCAGCTCCTTTAGCGGGAGAAATGAGCAGTTCTTC.

V and J are TRBV2 and TRBJ1-1; perhaps TRBD1 as D (5 bases). The CDR3 runs 13 residues. Germline V gene sequence: CDR1 SNHLY, CDR2 FYNNEI. V lost 2 bases and J lost 9, with 13 bases in between. The CDR3 coding sequence is TGTGCCAGCAGTGAATGGAGTGAGGGGAAAGCTTTCTTT. It translates to CASSEWSEGKAFF. Using reference TRBV2 and TRBJ1-1 for the parts outside the CDR3, the full variable domain is EPEVTQTPSHQVTQMGQEVILRCVPISNHLYFYWYRQILGQKVEFLVSFYNNEISEKSEIFDDQFSVERPDGSNFTLKIRSTKLEDSAMYFCASSEWSEGKAFFGQGTRLTVV.

The chain recombines TRBV7-2 with TRBJ2-1; TRBD2 agrees at 8 bases. V shed 3 bases and J 4 bases; nucleotides not matched to a gene: 8. Looked up from germline, CDR1 is SGHTA and CDR2 is FQGNSA. CDR3 length equals 16 residues. CDR3 bases: TGTGCCAGCAGCTTTGATAGCGGGGAGGGATACAATGAGCAGTTCTTC. This translates into CASSFDSGEGYNEQFF.

The chain links TRBV4-3 to TRBJ1-3; D not resolved. Per the germline V gene, CDR1 is LGHNA and CDR2 is YSLEER. The V end lost 4 bases, the J end lost 2 bases, and 6 bases lay between the germline ends. The CDR3 extends over 13 amino acids. The CDR3 reads CASSPWTGNTIYF. The CDR3 DNA reads as TGCGCCAGCAGCCCCTGGACTGGAAACACCATATATTTT.